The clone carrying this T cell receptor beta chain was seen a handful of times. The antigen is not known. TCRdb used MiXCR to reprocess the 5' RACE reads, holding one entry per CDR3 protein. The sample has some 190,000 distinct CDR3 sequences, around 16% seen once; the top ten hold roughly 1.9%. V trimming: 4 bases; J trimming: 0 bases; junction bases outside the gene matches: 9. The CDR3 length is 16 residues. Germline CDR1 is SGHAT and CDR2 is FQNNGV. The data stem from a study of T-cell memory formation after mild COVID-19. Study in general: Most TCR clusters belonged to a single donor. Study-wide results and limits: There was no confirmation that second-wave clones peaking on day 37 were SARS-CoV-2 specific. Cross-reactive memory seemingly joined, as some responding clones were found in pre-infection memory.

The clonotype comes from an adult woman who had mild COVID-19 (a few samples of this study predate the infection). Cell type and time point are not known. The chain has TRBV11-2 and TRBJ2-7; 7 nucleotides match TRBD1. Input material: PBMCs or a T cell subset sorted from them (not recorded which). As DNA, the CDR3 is TGTGCCAGCAGCTCGCCCCGAGGACAGGACTCCTACGAGCAGTACTTC. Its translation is CASSSPRGQDSYEQYF. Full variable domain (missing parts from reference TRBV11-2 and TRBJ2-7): EAGVAQSPRYKIIEKRQSVAFWCNPISGHATLYWYQQILGQGPKLLIQFQNNGVVDDSQLPKDRFSAERLKGVDSTLKIQPAKLEDSAVYLCASSSPRGQDSYEQYFGPGTRLTVT.